The 11 T cell receptor beta chains below were found in one sample sequenced in a study of control samples from healthy donors and cancer patients. Produced via immunoSEQ multiplex PCR; TCRdb's table is partial and in-frame only. The sample holds roughly 100,000 clones, 70% to 90% seen once. Sample: blood. The receptors were sampled from a man aged 25 to 40 in good health.

This clone came up once. The rearrangement joins TRBV6-4 to TRBJ2-7; possibly TRBD2 for D (6 bases). V was cut by 8 bases and J by 3 bases, with 17 bases left in between. Germline V gene data show CDR1 as MRHNA and CDR2 as SNTAGT. The CDR3 is 14 residues long. CDR3 sequence (DNA): TGTGCCAGCCCCTGCGGGGAAGACAGCTACGAGCAGTACTTC. It encodes CASPCGEDSYEQYF.

The chain joins TRBV7-2 to TRBJ1-2; D is unclear. Germline CDR1 is SGHTA and CDR2 is FQGNSA. V dropped 5 bases and J dropped 3 bases, with 10 bases sitting between them. This CDR3 is built from 13 residues. The CDR3 DNA reads TGTGCCAGCAGCCTCACAGCTTACTATGGCTACACCTTC. It is translated as CASSLTAYYGYTF.

The chain is built from TRBV2 and TRBJ2-3; D is ambiguous. The V and J ends lost 6 bases and 8 bases respectively, with 15 bases between them. Germline CDR1 is SNHLY and CDR2 is FYNNEI. The CDR3 extends over 13 amino acids. This CDR3 is CASRTRGSLTQYF. The CDR3 DNA is TGTGCCAGCAGAACACGAGGAAGCCTTACGCAGTATTTT. The full variable domain, its missing parts supplied by reference TRBV2 and TRBJ2-3, is EPEVTQTPSHQVTQMGQEVILRCVPISNHLYFYWYRQILGQKVEFLVSFYNNEISEKSEIFDDQFSVERPDGSNFTLKIRSTKLEDSAMYFCASRTRGSLTQYFGPGTRLTVL.

By sample share, this clone is medium-sized. Germline and junction disagree at one end, which may indicate a read error. The rearrangement joins TRBV14 to TRBJ1-2; D gene ambiguous. Germline assignment: CDR1 SGHDN and CDR2 FVKESK. The CDR3 runs to 13 residues. The CDR3: CASSEEDRYGYTF. CDR3 coding DNA: TGTGCCAGCAGCGAAGAAGACCGCTATGGCTACACCTTC.

V and J are TRBV20-1 and TRBJ2-1, with TRBD2 matching 8 bases. This CDR3 comprises 13 residues. Trimming at V came to 3 bases and at J to 9 bases, leaving 7 bases not matched to a gene. CDR1 DFQATT and CDR2 SNEGSKA come from the germline V gene (reference sequence). The chain's CDR3 is CSASSLAVGEQFF. DNA of the CDR3: TGCAGTGCTAGTTCACTAGCGGTAGGTGAGCAGTTCTTC.

This sequence joins TRBV7-9 and TRBJ2-7; TRBD2 matches 9 bases. The V and J ends lost 1 base and 5 bases, in that order; junction bases with no gene match: 9. The CDR3 sequence is 16 residues long. Germline V gene sequence: CDR1 SEHNR, CDR2 FQNEAQ (reference sequence). The CDR3: CASSLEASSGTHEQYF. The CDR3 DNA sequence: TGTGCCAGCAGCTTAGAGGCGTCTAGCGGGACCCACGAGCAGTACTTC.

The table lists this clone with a count of one. The genes are TRBV9 and TRBJ1-6; 7 positions match TRBD1. The V gene end was trimmed by 4 bases and the J gene end by 13 bases; junction bases not matched to a gene: 11. The CDR3 consists of 14 residues. Germline CDR1 SGDLS, CDR2 YYNGEE. For the CDR3, the DNA is TGTGCCAGCAGCACCCGACAGGGCGAAAGTCCCCTCCACTTT. Amino acid sequence: CASSTRQGESPLHF.

J is TRBJ1-1 and V is TRBV6-2 or TRBV6-3; D perhaps matches TRBD1 (5 bases). Germline CDR1 MNHEY, CDR2 SVGEGT. V lost 1 base and J lost 4, with 19 bases in between. The CDR3 covers 17 residues. This CDR3 is CASSYLGGPSGGTEAFF. CDR3 nucleotides: TGTGCCAGCAGTTACTTGGGTGGGCCCTCGGGGGGCACTGAAGCTTTCTTT.

Written as DNA, the CDR3 is TGTGCCAGCAACCTTAGGCGGATTGCCGTCCGCACTGAAGCTTTCTTT. This encodes CASNLRRIAVRTEAFF. The chain combines TRBV13 with TRBJ1-1; the D is unclear. With 7 bases removed from V and 4 bases from J, the gap between germline ends came to 22 bases. CDR3 length: 16 residues. Per germline, CDR1 PRHDT and CDR2 FYEKMQ (reference sequence). The full variable domain, rest sourced from reference TRBV13 and TRBJ1-1, is AAGVIQSPRHLIKEKRETATLKCYPIPRHDTVYWYQQGPGQDPQFLISFYEKMQSDKGSIPDRFSAQQFSDYHSELNMSSLELGDSALYFCASNLRRIAVRTEAFFGQGTRLTVV.

This chain links TRBV2 with TRBJ2-6; 8 bases line up with TRBD1. The CDR3 covers 13 residues. The germline V gene has CDR1 SNHLY and CDR2 FYNNEI. The V segment lost 6 bases and the J segment 9 bases; nucleotides outside the gene matches: 4. In DNA form, the CDR3 reads TGTGCCAGCAGAGGACAGGGCGGCAACGTCCTGACTTTC. It encodes CASRGQGGNVLTF.

The chain combines TRBV18 with TRBJ2-7; tentatively, D is TRBD1 (5 bases). From germline, CDR1 is KGHSH and CDR2 LQKENI. The CDR3 runs to 15 residues. The ends were cut back, 5 bases at V and 2 bases at J, with 16 bases in the middle. The CDR3: CASSSGKNPTYEQYF. The CDR3, as DNA: TGTGCCAGCTCATCAGGGAAGAACCCCACCTACGAGCAGTACTTC.